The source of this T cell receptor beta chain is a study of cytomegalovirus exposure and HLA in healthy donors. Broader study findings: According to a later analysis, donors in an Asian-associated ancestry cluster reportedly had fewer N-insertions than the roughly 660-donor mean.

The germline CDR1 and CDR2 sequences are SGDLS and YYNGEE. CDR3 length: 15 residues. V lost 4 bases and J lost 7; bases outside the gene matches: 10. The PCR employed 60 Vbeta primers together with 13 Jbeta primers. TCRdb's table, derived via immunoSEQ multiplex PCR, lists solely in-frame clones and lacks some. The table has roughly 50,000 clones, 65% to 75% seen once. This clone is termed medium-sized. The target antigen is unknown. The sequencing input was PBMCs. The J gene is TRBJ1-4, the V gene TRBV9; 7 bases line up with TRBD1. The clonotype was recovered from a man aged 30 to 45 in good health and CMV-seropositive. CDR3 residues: CASSSRGGSGEKLFF. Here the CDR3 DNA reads TGTGCCAGCAGCTCACGAGGGGGCTCTGGTGAAAAACTGTTTTTT.